This TCR beta chain is drawn from a study of a mutant IDH1 vaccine in newly diagnosed glioma. Time point reported: week 11, during vaccination. Vaccine doses each comprised 300 ug of mutant IDH1 20-mer peptide, with topical imiquimod. TCRdb keeps only in-frame clones here, not all; method: immunoSEQ multiplex PCR. This sample has just over 35,000 clones; 75% to 90% occur once, and the top ten carry less than 15%. About this clone itself: Its antigen is not identified.

The V gene lost 2 bases and the J gene lost 9 bases, with 7 bases spanning the gap. The CDR3 is 11 residues long. Germline lookup yields CDR1 GTSNPN and CDR2 SVGIG (reference sequence). The chain joins TRBV30 to TRBJ2-2, with D hard to call. Sequences were derived from peripheral blood mononuclear cells (PBMCs), sampled from a glioma patient whose treatment included an IDH1 peptide vaccine. The TCR comes from a woman younger than 45 with glioma. Some clones in this sample may be carry-over from other donors' samples. The CDR3 DNA is TGTGCCTGGAGTCCGACGAGGGAGCTGTTTTTT. Its protein is CAWSPTRELFF.